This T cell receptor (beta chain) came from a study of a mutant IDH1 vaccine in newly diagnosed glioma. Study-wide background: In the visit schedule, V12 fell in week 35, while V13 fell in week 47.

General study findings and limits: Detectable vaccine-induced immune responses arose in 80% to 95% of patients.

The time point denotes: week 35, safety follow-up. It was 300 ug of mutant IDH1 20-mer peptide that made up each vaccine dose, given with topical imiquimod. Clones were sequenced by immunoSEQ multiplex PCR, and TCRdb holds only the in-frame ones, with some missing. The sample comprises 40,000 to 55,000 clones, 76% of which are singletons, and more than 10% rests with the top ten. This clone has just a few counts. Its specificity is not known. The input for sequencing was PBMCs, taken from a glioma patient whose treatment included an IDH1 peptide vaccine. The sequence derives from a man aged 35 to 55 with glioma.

The CDR3 region is CASSLVQGGTEAFF. CDR3 coding DNA: TGCGCCAGCAGCTTGGTCCAGGGAGGAACTGAAGCTTTCTTT. The chain has TRBV5-1 and TRBJ1-1, with D perhaps matching TRBD1 (5 bases). Looked up from germline, CDR1 is SGHRS and CDR2 is YFSETQ. The ends were cut back, 0 bases at V and 5 bases at J, with 11 bases in the middle. CDR3 size: 14 residues.